This T cell receptor beta chain was found in a study of cytomegalovirus exposure and HLA in healthy donors. Study conclusions and caveats: Most TCR sequences were uncommon, yet certain public TCRs appeared in many donors. For cytomegalovirus status, the classifier reportedly gave diagnoses with high specificity and sensitivity.

This clone was picked up one time. Its target is not known. This CDR3 comprises 15 residues. V lost 1 base, J lost 0 bases, and 10 bases lay in between. Germline V gene sequence: CDR1 SNHLY, CDR2 FYNNEI. Produced via immunoSEQ multiplex PCR; TCRdb's table is partial and in-frame only. The table records tens of thousands of clones, roughly 95% of them present only once. The specimen sequenced was PBMCs. This chain joins TRBV2 and TRBJ2-7; D gene unclear. The sequence was collected from a man younger than 35 in good health and CMV-seronegative. This CDR3 reads CASSEEWAVSYEQYF. CDR3 nucleotides: TGTGCCAGCAGTGAAGAGTGGGCAGTCTCCTACGAGCAGTACTTC. Full variable domain (remainder filled in from reference TRBV2 and TRBJ2-7): EPEVTQTPSHQVTQMGQEVILRCVPISNHLYFYWYRQILGQKVEFLVSFYNNEISEKSEIFDDQFSVERPDGSNFTLKIRSTKLEDSAMYFCASSEEWAVSYEQYFGPGTRLTVT.